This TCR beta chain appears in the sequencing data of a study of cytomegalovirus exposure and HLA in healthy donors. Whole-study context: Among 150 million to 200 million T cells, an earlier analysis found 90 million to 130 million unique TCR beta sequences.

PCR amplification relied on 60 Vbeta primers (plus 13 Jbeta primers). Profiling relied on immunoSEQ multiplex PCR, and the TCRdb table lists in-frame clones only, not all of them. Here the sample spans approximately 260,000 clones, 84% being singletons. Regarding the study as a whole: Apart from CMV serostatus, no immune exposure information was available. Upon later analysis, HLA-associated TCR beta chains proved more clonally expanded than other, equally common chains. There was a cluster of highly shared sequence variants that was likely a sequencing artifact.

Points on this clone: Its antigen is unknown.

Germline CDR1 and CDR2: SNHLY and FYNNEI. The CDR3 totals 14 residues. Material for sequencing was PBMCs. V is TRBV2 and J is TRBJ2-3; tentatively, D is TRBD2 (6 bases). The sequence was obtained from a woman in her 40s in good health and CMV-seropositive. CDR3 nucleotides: TGTGCGGCCGGCGGTAGCGGAACCACAGATACGCAGTATTTT. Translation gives CAAGGSGTTDTQYF.